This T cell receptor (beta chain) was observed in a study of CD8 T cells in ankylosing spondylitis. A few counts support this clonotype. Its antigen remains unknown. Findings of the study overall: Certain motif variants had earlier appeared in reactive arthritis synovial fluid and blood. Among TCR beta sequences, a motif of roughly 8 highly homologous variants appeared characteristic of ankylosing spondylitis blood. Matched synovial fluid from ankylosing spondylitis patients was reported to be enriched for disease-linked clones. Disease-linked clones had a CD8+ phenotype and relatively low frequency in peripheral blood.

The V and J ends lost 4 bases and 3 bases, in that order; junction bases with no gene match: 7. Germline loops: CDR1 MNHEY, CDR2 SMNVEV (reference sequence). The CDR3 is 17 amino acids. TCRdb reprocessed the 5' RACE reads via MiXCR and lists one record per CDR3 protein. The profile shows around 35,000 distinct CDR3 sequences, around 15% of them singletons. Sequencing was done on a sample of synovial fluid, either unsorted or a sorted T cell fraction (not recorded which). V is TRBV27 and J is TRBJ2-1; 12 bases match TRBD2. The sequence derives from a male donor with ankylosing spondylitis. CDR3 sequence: CASSSPLAGGNYNEQFF. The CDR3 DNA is TGTGCCAGCAGTTCCCCCCTAGCGGGAGGGAACTACAATGAGCAGTTCTTC.